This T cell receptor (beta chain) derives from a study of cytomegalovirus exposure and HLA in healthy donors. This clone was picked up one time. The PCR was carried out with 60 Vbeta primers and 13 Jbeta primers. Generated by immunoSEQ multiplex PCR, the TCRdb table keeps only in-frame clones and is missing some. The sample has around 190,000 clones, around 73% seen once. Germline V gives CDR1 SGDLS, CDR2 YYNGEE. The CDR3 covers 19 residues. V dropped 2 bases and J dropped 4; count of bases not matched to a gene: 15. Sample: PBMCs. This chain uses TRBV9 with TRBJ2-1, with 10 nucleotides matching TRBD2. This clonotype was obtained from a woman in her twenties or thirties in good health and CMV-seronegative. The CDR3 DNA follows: TGTGCCAGCAGCGTCGGGTTCGGAATAACTAGCGGGATATACAATGAGCAGTTCTTC. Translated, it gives CASSVGFGITSGIYNEQFF.